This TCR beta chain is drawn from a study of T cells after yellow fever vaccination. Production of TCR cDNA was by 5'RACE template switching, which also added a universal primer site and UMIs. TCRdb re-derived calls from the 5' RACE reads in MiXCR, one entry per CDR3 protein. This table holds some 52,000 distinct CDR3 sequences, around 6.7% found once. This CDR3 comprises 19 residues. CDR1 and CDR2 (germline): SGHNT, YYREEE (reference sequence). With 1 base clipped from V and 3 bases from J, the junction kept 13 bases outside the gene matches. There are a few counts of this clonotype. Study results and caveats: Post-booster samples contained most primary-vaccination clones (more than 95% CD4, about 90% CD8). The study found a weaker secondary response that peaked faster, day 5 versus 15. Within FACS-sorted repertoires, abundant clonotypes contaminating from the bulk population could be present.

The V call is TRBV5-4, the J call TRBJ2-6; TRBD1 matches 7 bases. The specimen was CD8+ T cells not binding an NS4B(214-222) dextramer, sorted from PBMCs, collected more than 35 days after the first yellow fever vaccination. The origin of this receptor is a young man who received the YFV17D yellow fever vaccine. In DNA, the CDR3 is TGTGCCAGCAGCTTGATAGGGGGCGCTTCTCTCTTTGGGGCCAACGTCCTGACTTTC. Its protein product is CASSLIGGASLFGANVLTF.